This is a list of T cell receptor beta chains from one sample in a study of beta chain features in type 1 diabetes. The method was immunoSEQ multiplex PCR; TCRdb's version includes in-frame clones alone and lacks a portion of them. Of around 13,000 clones listed, around 43% are singletons. The sequenced sample consisted of stem cell memory CD4+ T cells from blood. These receptors were collected from a man aged 18 to 30 in good health. CDR3s include the opening cysteine and the closing phenylalanine or tryptophan. A D gene is named only where the DNA matches it firmly. Clone size is not always given. Where it is, it says once, few, many or a class for expanded clones.

DNA: TGTGCCAGCAGTTTAATAGCGGGGGGGCGGTACACCGGGGAGCTGTTTTTT; CDR3: CASSLIAGGRYTGELFF; J: TRBJ2-2; D: TRBD2; size: few; V: TRBV7-2
DNA: TGTGCCAGCAGCCTTCCAGGGCTCCGAGAAAAACTGTTTTTT; CDR3: CASSLPGLREKLFF; J: TRBJ1-4; D: .; size: .; V: TRBV11-2
DNA: TGTGCCATCAGTGAGTCGAAAGCGGGGGGGCTGGAGACCCAGTACTTC; CDR3: CAISESKAGGLETQYF; J: TRBJ2-5; D: TRBD2; size: .; V: TRBV10-3
DNA: TGTGCCAGCAGCTCCCGGGACAGTCTTAACGAGCAGTACTTC; CDR3: CASSSRDSLNEQYF; J: TRBJ2-7; D: TRBD1; size: .; V: TRBV7-2
DNA: TGTGCCTGGAGTGTACAGGGTGGGTCGGAAGCTTTCTTT; CDR3: CAWSVQGGSEAFF; J: TRBJ1-1; D: .; size: .; V: TRBV30
DNA: TGTGCCAGCAGCAATACCTGCGAGACAGGGTCCTACGAGCAGTACTTC; CDR3: CASSNTCETGSYEQYF; J: TRBJ2-7; D: .; size: .; V: TRBV21-1
DNA: TGTGCCAGCGGGGGCTGGAACACTGAAGCTTTCTTT; CDR3: CASGGWNTEAFF; J: TRBJ1-1; D: .; size: .; V: TRBV6-1
DNA: TGTGCCAGCAGTTACTCGAGAGATCTCCGTTACTACGAGCAGTACTTC; CDR3: CASSYSRDLRYYEQYF; J: TRBJ2-7; D: .; size: .; V: TRBV6-5
DNA: TGTGCCAGTCGTCCACAGGGGTCAGAAGAGACCCAGTACTTC; CDR3: CASRPQGSEETQYF; J: TRBJ2-5; D: TRBD1; size: .; V: TRBV19
DNA: TGTGCCAGCTCGCAGGAAGGCACTGAAGCTTTCTTT; CDR3: CASSQEGTEAFF; J: TRBJ1-1; D: .; size: .; V: TRBV18
DNA: TGTGCCAGTAGCCTCGACAGGGGAGGAAAAGCTAACTATGGCTACACCTTC; CDR3: CASSLDRGGKANYGYTF; J: TRBJ1-2; D: TRBD1; size: once; V: TRBV19
DNA: TGTGCCAGCAGCCTAACCCAAGGACAGGGCGGCACAGATACGCAGTATTTT; CDR3: CASSLTQGQGGTDTQYF; J: TRBJ2-3; D: TRBD1; size: .; V: TRBV7-9
DNA: TGTGCCAGCAGCGTCTCACAGGGTACGTCGGGAAACACCATATATTTT; CDR3: CASSVSQGTSGNTIYF; J: TRBJ1-3; D: .; size: .; V: TRBV7-9
DNA: TGTGCCAGCAGCTTGCAACCGGGACAGGGGGCTTCTGGGGCCAACGTCCTGACTTTC; CDR3: CASSLQPGQGASGANVLTF; J: TRBJ2-6; D: TRBD1; size: .; V: TRBV5-5
DNA: TGTGCCAGCAGCGAAGGACTGCTGGGCTACACCTTC; CDR3: CASSEGLLGYTF; J: TRBJ1-2; D: .; size: .; V: TRBV2
DNA: TGTGCCAGCAGCTTAGGACGAAGAGGACAGGTCGTAGACGAGCAGTACTTC; CDR3: CASSLGRRGQVVDEQYF; J: TRBJ2-7; D: TRBD1; size: .; V: TRBV7-9
DNA: TGTGCCAGCAGCTCCCCAACGACAGGGCCCGACACTGAAGCTTTCTTT; CDR3: CASSSPTTGPDTEAFF; J: TRBJ1-1; D: TRBD1; size: .; V: TRBV7-2
DNA: TGTGCCAGCAGTGAAGGTTTGGACAGGGGTGTCGAGCAGTACTTC; CDR3: CASSEGLDRGVEQYF; J: TRBJ2-7; D: TRBD1; size: .; V: TRBV2
DNA: TGCGCCAGCAGCTCCGGACAGGGGGGTAGGGAGACCCAGTACTTC; CDR3: CASSSGQGGRETQYF; J: TRBJ2-5; D: TRBD1; size: few; V: TRBV5-1
DNA: TGTGCCTGGAGTCTTGGACTTTTTAAGGGTAGCAATCAGCCCCAGCATTTT; CDR3: CAWSLGLFKGSNQPQHF; J: TRBJ1-5; D: .; size: few; V: TRBV30
DNA: TGTGCCAGCTTTGGCCGGAGGAGCTCCTACAATGAGCAGTTCTTC; CDR3: CASFGRRSSYNEQFF; J: TRBJ2-1; D: .; size: few; V: TRBV6-5
DNA: TGTGCCAGCAGTGACTTGACTAGTGTGGAGACCCAGTACTTC; CDR3: CASSDLTSVETQYF; J: TRBJ2-5; D: .; size: few; V: TRBV6-5
DNA: TGTGCCAGTAGTACTACAGGGGGTAATTCACCCCTCCACTTT; CDR3: CASSTTGGNSPLHF; J: TRBJ1-6; D: TRBD1; size: few; V: TRBV19
DNA: TGCAGCGTTGGGCCAGGAGATACGCAGTATTTT; CDR3: CSVGPGDTQYF; J: TRBJ2-3; D: .; size: .; V: TRBV29-1
DNA: TGTGCCAGCAGCGTAGACAGGGGGCAAGGCTACACCTTC; CDR3: CASSVDRGQGYTF; J: TRBJ1-2; D: TRBD1; size: .; V: TRBV9
DNA: TGTGCCAGCTCCCCACAGGGGGCCGGCAATCAGCCCCAGCATTTT; CDR3: CASSPQGAGNQPQHF; J: TRBJ1-5; D: TRBD1; size: .; V: TRBV18
DNA: TGTGCCAGCAGAGAAGGGACTAGCGGGGGTTACGAGCAGTACTTC; CDR3: CASREGTSGGYEQYF; J: TRBJ2-7; D: TRBD2; size: .; V: TRBV7-2
DNA: TGTGCCAGCAGCTTGTTGAGGTTGGACATTCAGTACTTC; CDR3: CASSLLRLDIQYF; J: TRBJ2-4; D: .; size: medium-sized; V: TRBV7-2
DNA: TGTGCCAGCAGCGTCGCCCCGTTGGTCGGGGAGGGGAACACTGAAGCTTTCTTT; CDR3: CASSVAPLVGEGNTEAFF; J: TRBJ1-1; D: .; size: .; V: TRBV9
DNA: TGTGCCAGCAGTATGGTGGGGGCAAGGAGGTACAATGAGCAGTTCTTC; CDR3: CASSMVGARRYNEQFF; J: TRBJ2-1; D: .; size: few; V: TRBV19
DNA: TGCGCCAGCAGCCAAGAAATACAATCTCGTGAGCAGTTCTTC; CDR3: CASSQEIQSREQFF; J: TRBJ2-1; D: .; size: few; V: TRBV4-1
DNA: TGTGCCAGTCAGGTACAGGGGCAAGAGACCCAGTACTTC; CDR3: CASQVQGQETQYF; J: TRBJ2-5; D: TRBD1; size: .; V: TRBV19
DNA: TGTGCCAGCAGCCGAGGACTAGCGGGTGGGCAAGAGACCCAGTACTTC; CDR3: CASSRGLAGGQETQYF; J: TRBJ2-5; D: TRBD2; size: .; V: TRBV7-9
DNA: TGTGCCTGGGTCCGGGGGGGCTATGGCTACACCTTC; CDR3: CAWVRGGYGYTF; J: TRBJ1-2; D: .; size: .; V: TRBV30
DNA: TGTGCCAGCAGCGCCGGACAGGGATCGAATGAGCAGTTCTTC; CDR3: CASSAGQGSNEQFF; J: TRBJ2-1; D: TRBD1; size: .; V: TRBV9
DNA: TGTGCCAGCTCACCAAGGGAGGAGCCTGGAAACACCATATATTTT; CDR3: CASSPREEPGNTIYF; J: TRBJ1-3; D: .; size: .; V: TRBV18
DNA: TGCGCCAGCAGCCAAGAGGGACTAGCGGGTAATGAGCAGTTCTTC; CDR3: CASSQEGLAGNEQFF; J: TRBJ2-1; D: TRBD2; size: .; V: TRBV4-3
DNA: TGTGCCAGCAGCCAAGCGTCTAACTATGGCTACACCTTC; CDR3: CASSQASNYGYTF; J: TRBJ1-2; D: .; size: few; V: TRBV14
DNA: TGTGCCAGCAGCGTAGCTCTGACAGGGAAGAGGGGCTATGGCTACACCTTC; CDR3: CASSVALTGKRGYGYTF; J: TRBJ1-2; D: TRBD1; size: .; V: TRBV9
DNA: TGCAGCGGTGGGACAGGGGGGACTACACACACAGATACGCAGTATTTT; CDR3: CSGGTGGTTHTDTQYF; J: TRBJ2-3; D: TRBD1; size: .; V: TRBV29-1
DNA: TGTGCCAGCTCACCTTCCGAGTCTGGAAACACCATATATTTT; CDR3: CASSPSESGNTIYF; J: TRBJ1-3; D: .; size: .; V: TRBV18
DNA: TGTGCCAGCAGCCCGGACAGCTTCAATCAGCCCCAGCATTTT; CDR3: CASSPDSFNQPQHF; J: TRBJ1-5; D: .; size: few; V: TRBV7-9
DNA: TGCGCCAGCAGCTTGGGGACAGGGCGAGAGACCCAGTACTTC; CDR3: CASSLGTGRETQYF; J: TRBJ2-5; D: TRBD1; size: few; V: TRBV5-1
DNA: TGTGCCAGCAGCGTAGCCCCTAGCGGGGCCGGGGGTACGCAGTATTTT; CDR3: CASSVAPSGAGGTQYF; J: TRBJ2-3; D: TRBD2; size: few; V: TRBV9
DNA: TGTGCCAGCAGCGAACGAGGCCTCAGCGGGGGGGTCACCGGGGAGCTGTTTTTT; CDR3: CASSERGLSGGVTGELFF; J: TRBJ2-2; D: TRBD2; size: few; V: TRBV11-2
DNA: TGTGCCAGCAGCCCCACTAGCGGGGGGGCACAGTTCTTC; CDR3: CASSPTSGGAQFF; J: TRBJ2-1; D: TRBD2; size: .; V: TRBV7-2
DNA: TGTGCCAGCAGCCAAGATTGGCGGGGAGTCAACAATGAGCAGTTCTTC; CDR3: CASSQDWRGVNNEQFF; J: TRBJ2-1; D: .; size: .; V: TRBV14